This T cell receptor (beta chain) comes out of a study of Graves' ophthalmopathy and Graves' hyperthyroidism. Study-level background: Peripheral blood (taken before any treatment) was collected at initial diagnosis.

V lost 8 bases and J lost 10; bases outside the gene matches: 5. This CDR3 contains 13 residues. The authors amplified TCR beta CDR3 regions from RNA transcripts. First-round RT-PCR relied on HTBI primers, and a second-round multiplex PCR came next. TCRdb reanalysed the multiplex PCR reads using MiXCR and keeps one entry per CDR3 protein. The sample shows about 210,000 distinct CDR3 sequences, roughly 29% of them seen only once. Clinical symptoms, serum thyroxine, TRAb, thyroid ultrasound and orbital computed tomography were relied on for diagnosis. The chain combines TRBV12-3 or TRBV12-4 with TRBJ1-6; 10 bases match TRBD1. Sequencing was performed on peripheral blood. This TCR derives from a man aged 50-59 years with Graves' ophthalmopathy. The CDR3 DNA sequence: TGTGCCAGCTCGACAGGGGGCCACTCACCCCTCCACTTT. Its translation is CASSTGGHSPLHF.